This entry is about one T cell receptor beta chain. This clone was counted only a few times. Its binding antigen is unknown. No base qualities exist here, and no much larger clone lies one base off it. The CDR3 sequence holds 15 residues, the cysteine and phenylalanine included. Only the CDR3 portion is preserved as DNA: 45 bases, with reading frame beginning at the first base. The germline V gene sets CDR1 to SNHLY and CDR2 to FYNNEI. V drops 8 bases and J drops 0 bases, leaving 14 bases in between. The time point tag for this specimen amounts to: baseline before first vaccination. The treatment or condition label, as the study defines it: meningococcal conjugate vaccine given as trial control. Samples from vaccinated people were obtained from the UK trials COV001 and COV002, which included a single-blind randomized controlled phase 2/3 trial of AZD1222 (ChAdOx1 nCoV-19) in healthy adults. For TCRbeta chain sequencing, PBMC samples from trial participants were taken at day 0 and at day 28 after the second dose.

This entry belongs to a study of T cell responses to AZD1222 COVID-19 vaccine (dated by TCRdb to 2020 to 2023). About the investigation overall: TCR sequencing was performed for roughly 250 trial participants, of whom roughly 200 were given two doses of AZD1222 and some 26 were given two doses of MenACWY control vaccine. Trial participants were enrolled by age into subgroups of 18-55, 56-69 and 70-plus years, and around 150, 28 and 57 TCR-sequenced participants, respectively, were included in these subgroups. General conclusions and limits of the study: Conclusions about previously exposed vaccinees are limited because only a handful of AZD1222 recipients were SARS-CoV-2 seropositive at baseline. The 56-69-year group was small, and its depth increase did not reach significance, likely because of low power. Participants were mostly white British, with more females than males. The authors suggested clonal diversity may have been underestimated. CD4 TCRs associated with the vaccine covered the entire spike protein, and the dominant responses were in regions 160-218 and 743-854. Reportedly, close to half of the unique spike-specific TCRs recognized epitopes lying outside the regions that are mutated in the B.1.351 and B.1.1.7 variants. Because no day 14 peak-response samples were available, the repertoires could be characterized only after the peak T cell response. After two AZD1222 doses, both the breadth and the depth of spike-specific TCRs were significantly higher than at day 0 and than in MenACWY recipients.

The CDR3 regions of human TCRbeta chains were subjected to immunosequencing. On the authors' methods: TCRs in the repertoires were compared against a reference library of SARS-CoV-2-specific TCRs that had been generated with the MIRA antigen-specificity platform. Breadth was defined as the fraction of unique TCRs that were SARS-CoV-2-associated. Depth was defined as the fraction of total T cells that were SARS-CoV-2-associated. Using the MIRA data, each spike-specific TCR was assigned both to the spike region to which the TCR was reactive and to a CD4 or CD8 class. Log10-transformed breadth and depth values were compared by one-way ANOVA with Sidak's multiple comparisons tests. Entries here come from immuneACCESS through TCRdb and include only in-frame sequences with V and J called. Some clones fail to appear in such tables; in the studies checked, an unresolved V gene covers under half of the shortfall, and the cause of the remainder is unknown. That table gives V, J and clone size, and the DNA gave D and trimming. This sample gives about 49,000 clones in total; approximately 80% of them show up just once. The biggest ten clones account for roughly 20% of the sample.

The clonotype was recovered from an adult in good health. The sequence links TRBV2 to TRBJ2-1; TRBD1 is perhaps the D gene, given 6 matching bases. Sequencing used peripheral blood, obtained on day 0 of MenACWY control vaccination. The CDR3 region: CASGTGPLSYNEQFF. The DNA reads TGTGCCAGCGGAACAGGGCCCCTCTCCTACAATGAGCAGTTCTTC.